This TCR beta chain was identified in a study of OX40 agonist ivuxolimab in advanced cancers. Turning to the study itself: Males comprised roughly four fifths of the group, whose mean age was approximately 60 years (range roughly 20 to 90).

Profiled with immunoSEQ multiplex PCR; TCRdb holds only in-frame clones, not every one. The sample lists roughly 34,000 clones; approximately 91% were seen once. V lost 4 bases and J lost 4; bases outside the gene matches: 2. Germline V gene lookup returns CDR1 LNHDA and CDR2 SQIVND (reference sequence). The CDR3 spans 15 residues. The material sequenced was CD4+ or CD8+ T cells sorted from blood, taken in a trial of the OX40 agonist ivuxolimab. The TCR comes from an adult with an advanced solid tumor such as melanoma, head and neck, liver or kidney cancer. V usage is TRBV19 and J usage is TRBJ2-1, with 12 bases identical to TRBD2. The chain's CDR3 is CASSTTSGGYNEQFF. The CDR3 DNA reads as TGTGCCAGTAGTACGACTAGCGGGGGTTACAATGAGCAGTTCTTC. Based on the CDR3 plus reference TRBV19 and TRBJ2-1, the full variable domain is DGGITQSPKYLFRKEGQNVTLSCEQNLNHDAMYWYRQDPGQGLRLIYYSQIVNDFQKGDIAEGYSVSREKKESFPLTVTSAQKNPTAFYLCASSTTSGGYNEQFFGPGTRLTVL.